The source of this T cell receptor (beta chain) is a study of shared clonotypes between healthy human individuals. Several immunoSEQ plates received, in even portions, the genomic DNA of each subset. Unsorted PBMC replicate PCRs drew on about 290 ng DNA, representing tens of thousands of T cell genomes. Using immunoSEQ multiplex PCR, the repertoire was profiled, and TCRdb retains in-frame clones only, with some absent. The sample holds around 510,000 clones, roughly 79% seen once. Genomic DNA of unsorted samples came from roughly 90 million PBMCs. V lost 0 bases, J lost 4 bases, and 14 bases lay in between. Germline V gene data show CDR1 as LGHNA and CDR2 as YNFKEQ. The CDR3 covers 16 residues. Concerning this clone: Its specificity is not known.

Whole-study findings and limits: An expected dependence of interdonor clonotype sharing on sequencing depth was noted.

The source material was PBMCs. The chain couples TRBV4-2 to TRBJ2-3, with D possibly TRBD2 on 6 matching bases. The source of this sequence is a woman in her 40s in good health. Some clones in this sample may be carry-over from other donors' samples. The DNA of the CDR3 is TGTGCCAGCAGCCAAGATCGGGCTAGCGTCCCAGATACGCAGTATTTT. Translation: CASSQDRASVPDTQYF.